The TCR beta chain under discussion was sequenced for a study of molecular identifiers for immune sequencing clone quantification. Libraries of bulk TCR were made by previously described methods (with listed TCR primers). TCRdb ran MiXCR on the PCR reads and lists one entry per CDR3 protein. This table holds about 68,000 distinct CDR3 sequences, roughly 20% found once. Germline CDR1 is SQVTM and CDR2 is ANQGSEA. The CDR3 totals 14 residues. Germline trimming cut 5 bases from V and 3 bases from J; bases unmatched to any gene: 8. This clonotype was observed many times. Sorted naive CD8 T cells, roughly 19,000 to 1,100,000, were sequenced from 10%, 30% or 50% RNA.

This chain uses TRBV29-1 with TRBJ2-7; 9 bases match TRBD2. Sequences were obtained from naive CD8+ T cells from blood, with Jurkat cell RNA spiked in. Noted subset: FACS-sorted CD8+CD4-CCR7+CD45RA+ naive T cells. The sequence came from a human donor in good health. Some libraries in this study had Jurkat cell RNA spiked in. The CDR3 region is CSVFVAGVSYEQYF. CDR3 DNA sequence: TGCAGCGTTTTTGTAGCGGGAGTAAGCTACGAGCAGTACTTC.